These 14 T cell receptor beta chains were sequenced from one sample in a study of blood T cell repertoires in COVID-19. This table comes from immunoSEQ multiplex PCR, and its TCRdb copy is limited to in-frame clones, with some not included. Among 45,000 or so clones listed, 87% were seen once. The sequenced material came from peripheral blood. Every receptor here comes from an elderly woman with active COVID-19.

The chain couples TRBV10-3 to TRBJ1-1; 8 positions agree with TRBD1. J lost 9 bases, V lost 1 base, and 13 bases had no gene match. The V gene's germline CDR1 is ENHRY and CDR2 SYGVKD. CDR3 length equals 16 residues. CDR3 DNA sequence: TGTGCCATCAGTGAGTTGGCAGGGGGCCGTACCCTGAAAGCTTTCTTT. Its translation: CAISELAGGRTLKAFF.

The gene calls are TRBV29-1 and TRBJ1-1, with 8 bases matching TRBD1. CDR3 length: 14 residues. Unmatched junction bases numbered 4, after V lost 4 bases and J lost 0 bases. Germline V gives CDR1 SQVTM, CDR2 ANQGSEA. The CDR3 protein is CSVGGDRLNTEAFF. The CDR3 DNA reads TGCAGCGTTGGGGGGGACAGGTTGAACACTGAAGCTTTCTTT.

The chain employs TRBV10-3 and TRBJ2-3, with 7 bases lining up with TRBD2. Germline V lookup: CDR1 ENHRY, CDR2 SYGVKD. J gave up 9 bases and V 2 bases, and 2 bases lay outside the gene matches. CDR3 length equals 12 residues. In DNA, the CDR3 is TGTGCCATCAGTGAGGGGGGGGAAACGCAGTATTTT. Residues: CAISEGGETQYF.

The V gene is TRBV30, the J gene TRBJ2-1, with a possible D match to TRBD2 (6 bases). The V and J ends lost 5 bases and 0 bases respectively, with 11 bases between them. Germline V lookup: CDR1 GTSNPN, CDR2 SVGIG (reference sequence). This CDR3 is 14 amino acids long. The CDR3 coding sequence is TGTGCCTGGGACCGGGGGAGCTCCTACAATGAGCAGTTCTTC. As protein: CAWDRGSSYNEQFF.

J is TRBJ1-2 and V is TRBV28; D gene ambiguous. With 5 bases removed from V and 0 bases from J, the gap between germline ends came to 7 bases. The CDR3 covers 13 residues. Germline V gene sequence: CDR1 MDHEN, CDR2 SYDVKM. The CDR3 protein is CASSDQSNYGYTF. In DNA form, the CDR3 reads TGTGCCAGCAGTGATCAGTCTAACTATGGCTACACCTTC.

The chain has TRBV5-1 and TRBJ1-1, with D maybe TRBD1 (5 bases). The CDR3 is made up of 16 amino acids. Germline V gene sequence: CDR1 SGHRS, CDR2 YFSETQ. The germline V and J ends were trimmed by 0 bases and 5 bases, with 17 bases remaining between them. CDR3 in DNA: TGCGCCAGCAGCTTGGAGACCCGGGGGGATGGAACTGAAGCTTTCTTT. Protein sequence: CASSLETRGDGTEAFF.

The chain carries TRBV14 and TRBJ2-3; 12 bases are a match to TRBD2. The CDR3 length is 16 residues. Germline-derived CDR1 and CDR2 are SGHDN and FVKESK. V gave up 4 bases and J gave up 6 bases; unmatched junction bases: 8. Written as DNA, the CDR3 is TGTGCCAGCAGCCCCCGAAAGGGACTAGCGGGTGATACGCAGTATTTT. This codes for CASSPRKGLAGDTQYF.

The chain recombines TRBV30 with TRBJ2-1, with 11 positions matching TRBD2. Germline assignment: CDR1 GTSNPN and CDR2 SVGIG (reference sequence). This CDR3 is 16 amino acids long. V lost 3 bases and J lost 7; bases outside the gene matches: 11. CDR3 in amino acids: CAWSPHYSGGANEQFF. As DNA, the CDR3 is TGTGCCTGGAGCCCTCACTATAGCGGGGGGGCTAATGAGCAGTTCTTC.

V and J are TRBV19 and TRBJ2-3; the match to TRBD1 covers 12 bases. Germline CDR1 reads LNHDA; CDR2 reads SQIVND (reference sequence). Losses at the gene ends were 7 bases for V and 1 base for J; bases not matched to a gene: 6. This CDR3 has 16 amino acids. CDR3 in amino acids: CASKLGTGGGTDTQYF. Here the CDR3 DNA reads TGTGCCAGTAAGCTAGGGACAGGGGGCGGCACAGATACGCAGTATTTT.

The rearrangement links TRBV12-5 to TRBJ2-3; a weak D match, TRBD1 (5 bases). V gave up 1 base and J gave up 6 bases, with 8 bases separating them. Germline CDR1 is LGHNT and CDR2 is FRNRAP. The CDR3 loop spans 13 amino acids. The CDR3 sequence: CASGLGQRDTQYF. As DNA, the CDR3 is TGTGCTAGTGGTTTGGGACAGAGGGATACGCAGTATTTT.

This clone has only a few counts. The gene calls are TRBV7-9 and TRBJ1-2; 7 nucleotides line up with TRBD1. Germline lookup yields CDR1 SEHNR and CDR2 FQNEAQ (reference sequence). Unmatched junction bases numbered 9, after V lost 1 base and J lost 7 bases. The CDR3 contains 15 residues. The CDR3 region has the DNA TGTGCCAGCAGCTTAGATATTGCAGGGGGTCTTGGCTACACCTTC. Amino acid sequence: CASSLDIAGGLGYTF.

J is TRBJ1-3 and V is TRBV14; D is unresolved. Trimming removed 1 base at V and 4 bases at J, with 2 bases between. This CDR3 is 12 amino acids long. Germline loops: CDR1 SGHDN, CDR2 FVKESK. The DNA for the CDR3 is TGTGCCAGCAGCCAAGTAGGAAACACCATATATTTT. Amino acids: CASSQVGNTIYF.

The rearrangement links TRBV18 to TRBJ1-4, with D maybe TRBD1 (5 bases). Germline V gives CDR1 KGHSH, CDR2 LQKENI. Trimming took off 4 bases at V and 8 bases at J, with 11 bases between the two ends. CDR3 length: 13 amino acids. CDR3 sequence (DNA): TGTGCCAGCTCACGAGGGGAGGACGAAAAACTGTTTTTT. It codes for CASSRGEDEKLFF.

This rearrangement joins TRBV6-5 to TRBJ2-7; 7 nucleotides match TRBD1. CDR1 MNHEY and CDR2 SVGAGI come from the germline V gene. The ends lost 6 bases at V and 2 bases at J; junction bases unmatched: 4. The CDR3 runs to 13 residues. The CDR3 bases are TGTGCCAGCAGCGGGACAGCCACCTACGAGCAGTACTTC. It is translated as CASSGTATYEQYF.